The 23 T cell receptor beta chains below come from one sample, sequenced in a study of OX40 agonist ivuxolimab in advanced cancers. The table came from immunoSEQ multiplex PCR; TCRdb's copy has only in-frame clones and leaves some out. This sample yields 50,000 to 75,000 clones, of which about 86% are seen a single time; 1% to 1.5% belongs to the top ten. The sample was CD4+ or CD8+ T cells sorted from blood, taken in a trial of the OX40 agonist ivuxolimab. The receptors come from an adult with an advanced solid tumor such as melanoma, head and neck, liver or kidney cancer.

The V gene is TRBV10-3, the J gene TRBJ1-1; no reliable D call. The V end was cut by 0 bases, the J end by 1 base, with 9 bases between. Germline V gene sequence: CDR1 ENHRY, CDR2 SYGVKD. The CDR3 is 15 residues long. CDR3 sequence: CAISESGRGNTEAFF. The CDR3 bases are TGTGCCATCAGTGAGTCGGGTCGGGGGAACACTGAAGCTTTCTTT.

This clone was picked up a small number of times. This chain connects TRBV19 to TRBJ1-2, with a weak D call TRBD1 (5 bases). In germline, CDR1 is LNHDA, CDR2 SQIVND (reference sequence). The CDR3 loop spans 14 amino acids. Trimming removed 6 bases from V and 0 bases from J, with 11 bases in between. CDR3 amino acids: CASSRQQTNYGYTF. The CDR3 DNA sequence: TGTGCCAGTAGCAGACAGCAGACTAACTATGGCTACACCTTC.

J is TRBJ1-5 and V is TRBV10-2; D is perhaps TRBD1 (6 bases). Deletions cut 7 bases from V and 3 bases from J, with 13 bases between. The CDR3 covers 14 residues. Germline CDR1 reads WSHSY; CDR2 reads SAAADI. DNA of the CDR3: TGCGCCAGCAAAGGGGGGCTGAACAATCAGCCCCAGCATTTT. This gives the protein CASKGGLNNQPQHF.

The chain combines TRBV10-3 with TRBJ1-6, with D possibly being TRBD1 (6 bases). Trimming stripped 3 bases from V and 13 bases from J, with 10 bases between. Germline CDR1 ENHRY, CDR2 SYGVKD. The CDR3 sequence is 12 residues long. The CDR3 is CAISEGDKPLHF. CDR3 in DNA: TGTGCCATCAGTGAAGGGGACAAGCCCCTCCACTTT.

With regard to this clone: The junction shows a germline mismatch at one end, possibly a read error. This chain connects TRBV7-9 to TRBJ2-5; no reliable D call. Germline CDR1 SEHNR, CDR2 FQNEAQ (reference sequence). This CDR3 contains 14 residues. The chain's CDR3 is CAGSFSLTQETQYF. CDR3 nucleotide sequence: TGTGCCGGCAGCTTTTCACTTACGCAAGAGACCCAGTACTTC.

This clone is a singleton in its sample. The chain employs TRBV7-8 and TRBJ2-6; D gene uncertain. V was shortened by 5 bases and J by 0 bases, with 14 bases between the two germline ends. Germline V gene data show CDR1 as SGHVS and CDR2 as FQNEAQ. The length of the CDR3 is 17 residues. The CDR3 bases are TGTGCCAGCAGCCCGAGGACCCTCTACTCTGGGGCCAACGTCCTGACTTTC. This sequence encodes CASSPRTLYSGANVLTF.

V usage is TRBV4-2 and J usage is TRBJ1-1; maybe TRBD1 (5 bases). Trimming removed 0 bases at V and 0 bases at J, with 11 bases between. In germline, CDR1 is LGHNA, CDR2 YNFKEQ. The CDR3 runs 16 residues. Here the CDR3 DNA reads TGTGCCAGCAGCCAAGATCTCGTCAGGGTGAACACTGAAGCTTTCTTT. Protein: CASSQDLVRVNTEAFF.

The rearrangement uses TRBV4-1 and TRBJ1-1; perhaps TRBD1 as D (5 bases). Trimming left V 8 bases short and J 0 bases short, with 13 bases between. The V gene's germline CDR1 is MGHRA and CDR2 YSYEKL. The CDR3 has 14 residues. Here the CDR3 DNA reads TGCGCCAGCGGTCCACGACAGATGAACACTGAAGCTTTCTTT. Translated, it gives CASGPRQMNTEAFF.

The rearrangement joins TRBV5-5 to TRBJ2-7, with unresolved D. Trimming removed 2 bases at V and 0 bases at J, with 9 bases between. The germline gives CDR1 SGHKS, CDR2 YYEKEE (reference sequence). The CDR3 length is 14 residues. Here the CDR3 reads CASSFIGISYEQYF. The CDR3, as DNA: TGTGCCAGCAGCTTCATAGGGATCTCCTACGAGCAGTACTTC.

This chain joins TRBV5-1 and TRBJ2-1; TRBD2 agrees at 11 bases. V trimming: 0 bases; J trimming: 10 bases; junction bases outside the gene matches: 3. Germline V lookup: CDR1 SGHRS, CDR2 YFSETQ. The CDR3 is 14 amino acids. CDR3: CASSLGGTSGEQFF. Written as DNA, the CDR3 is TGCGCCAGCAGCTTGGGGGGGACTAGCGGAGAGCAGTTCTTC. Full variable domain (outside the CDR3, taken from reference TRBV5-1 and TRBJ2-1): KAGVTQTPRYLIKTRGQQVTLSCSPISGHRSVSWYQQTPGQGLQFLFEYFSETQRNKGNFPGRFSGRQFSNSRSEMNVSTLELGDSALYLCASSLGGTSGEQFFGPGTRLTVL.

This clone was picked up one time. The CDR3 sequence is CATSRSGGGPQETQYF. In DNA, the CDR3 is TGTGCCACCAGCAGGAGCGGGGGGGGTCCCCAAGAGACCCAGTACTTC. The gene calls are TRBV15 and TRBJ2-5; TRBD2 aligns across 10 bases. Germline CDR1 reads LNHNV; CDR2 reads YYDKDF (reference sequence). Trimming cost V 3 bases and J 1 base; bases outside gene matches: 5. The CDR3 extends over 16 amino acids.

This chain uses TRBV7-9 with TRBJ2-5, with D uncertain. Trimming removed 2 bases at V and 5 bases at J, with 6 bases between. The CDR3 contains 12 residues. In germline, CDR1 is SEHNR, CDR2 FQNEAQ (reference sequence). CDR3 protein: CASSLIGETQYF. In DNA, the CDR3 is TGTGCCAGCAGCTTAATCGGGGAGACCCAGTACTTC.

This clone appeared a few times. This CDR3 reads CAISTDRGPSRELFF. CDR3 nucleotides: TGTGCCATCAGTACCGACAGGGGGCCTTCCCGGGAGCTGTTTTTT. This rearrangement joins TRBV10-3 to TRBJ2-2, with 10 bases matching TRBD1. The CDR3 consists of 15 residues. V lost 5 bases and J lost 9; bases outside the gene matches: 9. Germline V gene data show CDR1 as ENHRY and CDR2 as SYGVKD.

The chain uses TRBV19 and TRBJ1-1; 10 bases are shared with TRBD1. The CDR3 spans 20 residues. V was clipped by 5 bases and J by 0 bases; unmatched bases: 18. CDR1 is LNHDA, CDR2 SQIVND, per germline (reference sequence). The DNA for the CDR3 is TGTGCCAGTAGTCTTCACAGGGGACAGGGGATAGGAAGGATGAACACTGAAGCTTTCTTT. It codes for CASSLHRGQGIGRMNTEAFF.

The chain employs TRBV18 and TRBJ1-1, with D unresolved. Germline V lookup: CDR1 KGHSH, CDR2 LQKENI. Trimming took off 2 bases at V and 4 bases at J, with 11 bases between the two ends. CDR3 length: 14 amino acids. The CDR3 is CASSPERTSTEAFF. The DNA of the CDR3 is TGTGCCAGCTCACCAGAAAGGACGAGCACTGAAGCTTTCTTT.

The V gene is TRBV29-1, the J gene TRBJ2-2; TRBD2 is a possible D gene (6 bases). CDR3 length: 12 residues. The ends were cut back, 7 bases at V and 5 bases at J, with 11 bases in the middle. Germline CDR1 reads SQVTM; CDR2 reads ANQGSEA. In DNA form, the CDR3 reads TGCAGCGCCTATAGCGGTACCGGGGAGCTGTTTTTT. Its translation is CSAYSGTGELFF.

The J gene is TRBJ1-2, the V gene TRBV2; 11 bases match TRBD1. The CDR3 contains 15 residues. Germline CDR1 reads SNHLY; CDR2 reads FYNNEI. Germline trimming cut 6 bases from V and 3 bases from J; bases unmatched to any gene: 6. The CDR3 DNA sequence: TGTGCCAGCAGATCGGACAGGGGGCCTTACTATGGCTACACCTTC. Encoded protein: CASRSDRGPYYGYTF.

The V gene is TRBV29-1, the J gene TRBJ1-1, with D unclear. The germline V and J ends were trimmed by 0 bases and 5 bases, with 13 bases remaining between them. Germline V gene sequence: CDR1 SQVTM, CDR2 ANQGSEA. CDR3 length: 14 amino acids. The chain's CDR3 is CSVEDSGVLTEAFF. In DNA, the CDR3 is TGCAGCGTTGAAGATTCGGGTGTATTAACTGAAGCTTTCTTT. Full variable domain (missing parts from reference TRBV29-1 and TRBJ1-1): SAVISQKPSRDICQRGTSLTIQCQVDSQVTMMFWYRQQPGQSLTLIATANQGSEATYESGFVIDKFPISRPNLTFSTLTVSNMSPEDSSIYLCSVEDSGVLTEAFFGQGTRLTVV.

V and J are TRBV4-2 and TRBJ2-2, with D maybe TRBD1 (7 bases). CDR3 size: 16 residues. Germline loops: CDR1 LGHNA, CDR2 YNFKEQ. V was cut by 0 bases and J by 4 bases, with 12 bases left in between. CDR3 sequence reads: CASSQDWQGGTGELFF. CDR3 DNA sequence: TGTGCCAGCAGCCAAGATTGGCAGGGGGGCACCGGGGAGCTGTTTTTT.

The CDR3 DNA is TGTGCCAGCAGCCCTGACTACAATGAGCAGTTCTTC. It is translated as CASSPDYNEQFF. This chain connects TRBV7-2 to TRBJ2-1; D is undetermined. Germline V CDR1 and CDR2: SGHTA, FQGNSA. This CDR3 has 12 amino acids. V shed 5 bases and J shed 3 bases, with 5 bases lying between them.

The chain uses TRBV7-9 and TRBJ1-2, with 10 bases aligning to TRBD1. The CDR3 contains 14 residues. CDR1 is SEHNR, CDR2 FQNEAQ, per germline (reference sequence). Trimming took 7 bases from V and 4 from J; bases not matched to a gene: 6. The CDR3, as DNA: TGTGCCAGCACCAGACAGGGGGCGACCTATGGCTACACCTTC. Amino acids: CASTRQGATYGYTF.

This sequence joins TRBV6-5 and TRBJ2-5, with 10 bases that match TRBD2. Trimming removed 6 bases from V and 2 bases from J; junction bases left unmatched: 6. There are 15 residues in the CDR3. Germline V gene data show CDR1 as MNHEY and CDR2 as SVGAGI. The CDR3 DNA reads TGTGCCAGCAGGGATAGCGGGGGGTTACAAGAGACCCAGTACTTC. Amino acid sequence: CASRDSGGLQETQYF.

The rearrangement joins TRBV6-5 to TRBJ1-2; D is undetermined. Looked up from germline, CDR1 is MNHEY and CDR2 is SVGAGI. Trimming shortened V by 5 bases and J by 5 bases, and 9 bases separated the two germline ends. This CDR3 spans 12 amino acids. CDR3 bases: TGTGCCAGCAGTGCCGTTCGGTATGGCTACACCTTC. It codes for CASSAVRYGYTF.